This TCR beta chain was captured in a study of T-cell memory formation after mild COVID-19. The study, taken as a whole, reports: Largely, contracting CD4+ clones fell within CM and EM, and contracting CD8+ clones within EMRA. Day 15 to 85 contracting clones showed balanced CD4/CD8; day 15 to 37 expanders favored CD4+. Cross-reactive memory seemingly joined, as some responding clones were found in pre-infection memory.

The authors produced TCR alpha and TCR beta cDNA libraries with sample barcodes and UMIs by 5'RACE using constant-segment primers. Via MiXCR, TCRdb re-called the 5' RACE reads, giving one row per CDR3 protein. This sample has around 530,000 distinct CDR3 sequences, with less than 25% found just once. This CDR3 spans 15 amino acids. The trim removed 3 bases at V and 4 bases at J, leaving 5 bases unmatched. CDR1 is SGHTA and CDR2 is FQGNSA in the germline V gene. This clonotype came up many times. Its antigen is still unknown. The chain employs TRBV7-2 and TRBJ2-3; 9 bases agree with TRBD2. This receptor was identified in an adult woman who had mild COVID-19 (a few samples of this study predate the infection). Cell type and time point are not known. Sequenced: PBMCs or a T cell subset sorted from them (not recorded which). The CDR3 loop is CASSFGGGASDTQYF. As DNA, the CDR3 is TGTGCCAGCAGCTTCGGCGGGGGGGCCTCAGATACGCAGTATTTT.